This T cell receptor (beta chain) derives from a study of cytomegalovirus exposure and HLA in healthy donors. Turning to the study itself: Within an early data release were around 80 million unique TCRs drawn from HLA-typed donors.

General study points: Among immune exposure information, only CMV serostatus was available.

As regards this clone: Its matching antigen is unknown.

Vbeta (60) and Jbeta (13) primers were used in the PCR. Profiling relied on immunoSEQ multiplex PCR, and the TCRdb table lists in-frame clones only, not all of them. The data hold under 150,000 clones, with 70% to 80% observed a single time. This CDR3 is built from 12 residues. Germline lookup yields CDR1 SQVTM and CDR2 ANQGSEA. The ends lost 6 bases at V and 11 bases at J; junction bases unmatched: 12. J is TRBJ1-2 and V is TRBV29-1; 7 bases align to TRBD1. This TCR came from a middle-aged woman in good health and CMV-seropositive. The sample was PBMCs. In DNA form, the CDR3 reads TGCAGCGTGGGGACAGATTTAAAAGGATACACCTTC. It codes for CSVGTDLKGYTF.